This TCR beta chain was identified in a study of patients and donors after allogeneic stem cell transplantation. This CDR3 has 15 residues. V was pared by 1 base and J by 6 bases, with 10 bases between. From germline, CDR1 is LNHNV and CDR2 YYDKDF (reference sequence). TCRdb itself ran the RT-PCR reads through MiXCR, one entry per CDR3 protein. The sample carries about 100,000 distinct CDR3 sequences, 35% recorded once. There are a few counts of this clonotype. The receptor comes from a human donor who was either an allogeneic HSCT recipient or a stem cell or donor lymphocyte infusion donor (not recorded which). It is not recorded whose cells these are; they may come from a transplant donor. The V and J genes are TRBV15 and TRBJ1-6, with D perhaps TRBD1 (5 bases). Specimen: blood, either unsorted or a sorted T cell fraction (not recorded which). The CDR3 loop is CATSRGTLPNSPLHF. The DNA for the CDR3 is TGTGCCACCAGCAGAGGGACACTCCCTAATTCACCCCTCCACTTT. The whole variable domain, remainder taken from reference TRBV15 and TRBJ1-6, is DAMVIQNPRYQVTQFGKPVTLSCSQTLNHNVMYWYQQKSSQAPKLLFHYYDKDFNNEADTPDNFQSRRPNTSFCFLDIRSPGLGDTAMYLCATSRGTLPNSPLHFGNGTRLTVT.